This T cell receptor (beta chain) appears in the sequencing data of a study of T cells in Graves' hyperthyroidism and ophthalmopathy. Amplification yielded TCR beta CDR3 regions, with RNA transcripts as the source. Researchers ran a first-round RT-PCR on the TCR CDR3 using the HTBI primer set. One entry per CDR3 protein, called by TCRdb with MiXCR from the multiplex PCR reads. The table includes almost 500,000 distinct CDR3 sequences, approximately 22% detected once. A remark on this clonotype: The antigen remains unidentified.

The PBMCs had their origin in 7.5 to 10 ml of fresh peripheral blood. Germline V gene lookup returns CDR1 SGHRS and CDR2 YFSETQ. J was trimmed by 6 bases and V by 4 bases; bases with no gene match: 4. This CDR3 is 14 amino acids long. Study results and caveats: For ophthalmopathy, model prediction preceded onset by a median roughly 6.3 months. From stable hyperthyroidism, ophthalmopathy was set apart by a 13 V-J model.

The receptor was derived from a woman in her 70s with Graves' ophthalmopathy. The sequencing input was blood. The V call is TRBV5-1, the J call TRBJ2-2; 9 positions match TRBD1. CDR3 residues: CASSKRQGAGELFF. CDR3 DNA sequence: TGCGCCAGCAGCAAACGACAGGGGGCCGGGGAGCTGTTTTTT.